This is a list of T cell receptor beta chains from one sample in a study of shared clonotypes between healthy human individuals. Profiling relied on immunoSEQ multiplex PCR, and the TCRdb table lists in-frame clones only, not all of them. Here the sample spans around 2,000,000 clones, under 95% being singletons. Input material: naive CD8+ T cells from PBMCs. These receptors all stem from a young man in good health. Some clones in this sample may be carry-over from other donors' samples. CDR3s include the opening cysteine and the closing phenylalanine or tryptophan. D genes are given only for firm matches. Some rows have no size entry. The others give once, few or many, or a class for an expanded clone.

>TRBV25-1|once|NA|TRBJ1-4
CASSEGSPRGLFF
TGTGCCAGCAGTGAGGGTAGTCCTCGGGGACTGTTTTTT
>TRBV9|NA|NA|TRBJ2-1
CASSHSAPYNEQFF
TGTGCCAGCAGCCATAGCGCACCCTACAATGAGCAGTTCTTC
>TRBV28|NA|TRBD1|TRBJ2-7
CASSSQYLTRTGGYGEQYF
TGTGCCAGCAGTTCACAATACCTAACTCGGACAGGGGGCTATGGGGAGCAGTACTTC
>TRBV5-4|NA|NA|TRBJ1-3
CASSGPSGNTIYF
TGTGCCAGCAGCGGGCCCTCTGGAAACACCATATATTTT
>TRBV7-2|NA|NA|TRBJ2-7
CASSPSGWRAPLYEQYF
TGTGCCAGCAGCCCCAGTGGGTGGCGGGCCCCCCTCTACGAGCAGTACTTC
>TRBV5-4|NA|NA|TRBJ2-5
CASSSGRPETQYF
TGTGCCAGCAGCTCCGGGCGTCCAGAGACCCAGTACTTC
>TRBV28|NA|TRBD1|TRBJ2-6
CASSLSNRGLEGGANVLTF
TGTGCCAGCAGTCTATCCAACAGGGGGCTGGAGGGTGGGGCCAACGTCCTGACTTTC
>TRBV5-1|NA|NA|TRBJ2-7
CASSFSPGLALPNEQYF
TGCGCCAGCAGCTTTAGTCCCGGACTCGCTCTCCCCAACGAGCAGTACTTC
>TRBV30|once|NA|TRBJ2-7
CAWSVLGSDDEQYF
TGTGCCTGGAGTGTACTAGGGTCGGATGACGAGCAGTACTTC
>TRBV7-3|once|TRBD1|TRBJ2-2
CASSLTGAGELFF
TGTGCCAGCAGCCTTACAGGGGCCGGGGAGCTGTTTTTT
>TRBV4-1|NA|NA|TRBJ2-1
CASSQPVLAGNNEQFF
TGCGCCAGCAGCCAACCCGTACTAGCCGGAAACAATGAGCAGTTCTTC
>TRBV5-6|NA|NA|TRBJ2-3
CASTVAGTNRGDTQYF
TGTGCCAGCACTGTTGCCGGGACCAATCGGGGAGATACGCAGTATTTT
>TRBV28|NA|NA|TRBJ1-3
CASSLEGPGNTIYF
TGTGCCAGCAGCTTGGAGGGTCCTGGAAACACCATATATTTT
>TRBV28|once|NA|TRBJ2-7
CASSNDRDNTYEQYF
TGTGCCAGCAGCAATGACCGGGACAACACCTACGAGCAGTACTTC
>TRBV7-6|NA|TRBD1|TRBJ1-3
CASSPGTGAIGNTIYF
TGTGCCAGCAGCCCAGGGACAGGTGCCATTGGAAACACCATATATTTT
>TRBV5-8|NA|NA|TRBJ2-5
CASSSSSEYRAQYF
TGTGCCAGCAGTTCTTCTAGCGAATACCGGGCCCAGTACTTC
>TRBV27|NA|NA|TRBJ1-2
CASSPLGSRGYTF
TGTGCCAGCAGTCCTCTCGGATCTAGAGGCTACACCTTC
>TRBV28|NA|NA|TRBJ1-2
CASNWKRSRNPKANYGYTF
TGTGCCAGCAATTGGAAGAGGAGTCGTAACCCCAAAGCTAACTATGGCTACACCTTC
>TRBV6-1|NA|NA|TRBJ2-5
CASRRIETQYF
TGTGCCAGCAGGCGAATTGAGACCCAGTACTTC
>TRBV30|few|NA|TRBJ1-1
CAWQQGTNTEAFF
TGTGCCTGGCAACAGGGCACGAACACTGAAGCTTTCTTT
>TRBV19|NA|NA|TRBJ1-5
CASSMASSNQPQHF
TGTGCCAGTAGTATGGCCAGTTCCAATCAGCCCCAGCATTTT
>TRBV11-3|NA|NA|TRBJ2-7
CASSQRFGGRNEQYF
TGTGCCAGCAGCCAAAGGTTCGGGGGGCGGAACGAGCAGTACTTC
>TRBV6-1|NA|NA|TRBJ1-2
CASSPLQGLDGYTF
TGTGCCAGCAGCCCACTACAGGGTCTGGATGGCTACACCTTC
>TRBV7-9|once|NA|TRBJ2-7
CASSLTLKSYEQYF
TGTGCCAGCAGCTTGACTTTAAAGAGCTACGAGCAGTACTTC
>TRBV5-1|NA|NA|TRBJ2-2
CASGEDSSVGELFF
TGCGCCAGCGGGGAGGACAGCAGTGTCGGGGAGCTGTTTTTT
>TRBV7-9|NA|TRBD2|TRBJ2-2
CASSPGGLAGNTGELFF
TGTGCCAGCAGCCCGGGGGGACTAGCGGGCAACACCGGGGAGCTGTTTTTT
>TRBV28|once|TRBD1|TRBJ1-5
CASSSESTGRRQPQHF
TGTGCCAGCAGTTCGGAATCGACAGGGCGGCGACAGCCCCAGCATTTT
>TRBV29-1|NA|NA|TRBJ2-4
CSVEDPGIAKNIQYF
TGCAGCGTTGAAGATCCCGGTATAGCCAAAAACATTCAGTACTTC
>TRBV10-3|NA|TRBD1|TRBJ2-3
CAISKTGEPTDTQYF
TGTGCCATCAGCAAAACAGGGGAACCCACAGATACGCAGTATTTT
>TRBV6-6|once|NA|TRBJ2-7
CASSYSANSAYEQYF
TGTGCCAGCAGTTACTCGGCCAACAGTGCCTACGAGCAGTACTTC
>TRBV5-1|NA|NA|TRBJ2-7
CASSLDPGVDEQYF
TGCGCCAGCAGCTTGGACCCGGGGGTGGACGAGCAGTACTTC
>TRBV27|NA|TRBD1|TRBJ2-3
CASSPRTGTTDTQYF
TGTGCCAGCAGTCCGAGGACAGGGACCACAGATACGCAGTATTTT
>TRBV27|once|NA|TRBJ2-5
CASSFLGQQETQYF
TGTGCCAGCAGTTTTTTGGGCCAGCAAGAGACCCAGTACTTC
>TRBV28|NA|NA|TRBJ1-3
CASSLYGLPGPRNTIYF
TGTGCCAGCAGTTTATATGGCCTACCAGGGCCAAGAAACACCATATATTTT
>TRBV27|once|NA|TRBJ2-1
CASSPKWTDYNEQFF
TGTGCCAGCAGTCCGAAATGGACAGACTACAATGAGCAGTTCTTC
>TRBV15|NA|NA|TRBJ2-2
CATSNTGTHTKLFF
TGTGCCACCAGCAATACCGGGACCCACACCAAGCTGTTTTTT
>TRBV13|NA|NA|TRBJ2-7
CASSLGWEGTNSYEQYF
TGTGCCAGCAGCTTAGGCTGGGAAGGGACCAACTCCTACGAGCAGTACTTC
>TRBV29-1|NA|TRBD1|TRBJ2-5
CSVVPGQGEETQYF
TGCAGCGTCGTACCGGGACAGGGAGAGGAGACCCAGTACTTC
>TRBV28|NA|TRBD1|TRBJ2-6
CASSYWTGDGAGANVLTF
TGTGCCAGCAGTTATTGGACAGGGGATGGCGCCGGGGCCAACGTCCTGACTTTC
>TRBV27|NA|TRBD1|TRBJ1-1
CASSLSVLTGTEAFF
TGTGCCAGCAGTTTATCCGTATTGACAGGGACTGAAGCTTTCTTT
>TRBV4-1|once|TRBD1|TRBJ2-7
CASSQELGTVSYEQYF
TGCGCCAGCAGCCAAGAATTGGGGACAGTCTCCTACGAGCAGTACTTC
>TRBV6-1|few|NA|TRBJ1-1
CASSEFPGGAFF
TGTGCCAGCAGTGAATTCCCGGGGGGAGCTTTCTTT
>TRBV5-4|NA|NA|TRBJ1-5
CATTKDGAGQKDQPQHF
TGTGCCACCACAAAAGATGGAGCGGGGCAGAAGGATCAGCCCCAGCATTTT
>TRBV20-1|NA|NA|TRBJ2-1
CSARWPDNQFF
TGCAGTGCTAGATGGCCGGACAATCAGTTCTTC
>TRBV27|once|NA|TRBJ2-1
CASTFNGDTYNEQFF
TGTGCCAGCACCTTTAATGGGGATACCTACAATGAGCAGTTCTTC
>TRBV27|NA|NA|TRBJ2-1
CATTGLTLNNEQFF
TGTGCCACTACGGGACTGACTCTGAACAATGAGCAGTTCTTC
>TRBV27|NA|NA|TRBJ1-3
CASSLRGFNSGNTIYF
TGTGCCAGCAGTCTGCGGGGCTTCAACTCTGGAAACACCATATATTTT
>TRBV7-9|once|NA|TRBJ2-7
CASSPGSYYEQYF
TGTGCCAGCAGCCCCGGATCCTATTACGAGCAGTACTTC
>TRBV5-6|NA|NA|TRBJ2-1
CASSLTRGIRQQFF
TGTGCCAGCAGCCTGACCCGCGGGATAAGGCAGCAGTTCTTC
>TRBV19|NA|TRBD1|TRBJ1-1
CASSTGGEMNTEAFF
TGTGCCAGTAGTACAGGGGGGGAGATGAACACTGAAGCTTTCTTT